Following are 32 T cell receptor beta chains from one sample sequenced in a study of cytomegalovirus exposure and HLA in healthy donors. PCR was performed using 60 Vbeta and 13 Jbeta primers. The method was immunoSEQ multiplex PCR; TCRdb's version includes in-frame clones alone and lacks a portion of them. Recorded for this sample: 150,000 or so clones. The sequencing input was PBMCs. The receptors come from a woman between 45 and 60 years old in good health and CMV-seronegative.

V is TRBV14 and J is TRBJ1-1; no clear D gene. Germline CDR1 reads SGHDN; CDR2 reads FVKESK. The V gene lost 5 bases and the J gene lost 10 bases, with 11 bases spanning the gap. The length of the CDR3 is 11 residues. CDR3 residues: CASSIGDTAFF. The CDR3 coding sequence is TGTGCCAGCAGCATCGGGGATACAGCTTTCTTT.

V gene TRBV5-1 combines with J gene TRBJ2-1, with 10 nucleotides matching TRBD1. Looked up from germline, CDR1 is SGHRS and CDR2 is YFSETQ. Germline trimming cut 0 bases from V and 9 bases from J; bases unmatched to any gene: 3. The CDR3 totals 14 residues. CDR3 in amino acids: CASSLETGGSEQFF. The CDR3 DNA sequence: TGCGCCAGCAGCTTGGAGACAGGGGGCAGTGAGCAGTTCTTC.

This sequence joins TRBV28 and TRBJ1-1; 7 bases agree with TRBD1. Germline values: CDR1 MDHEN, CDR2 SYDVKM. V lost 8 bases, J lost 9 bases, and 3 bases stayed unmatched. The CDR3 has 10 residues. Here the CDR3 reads CASRDRKAFF. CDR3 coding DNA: TGTGCCAGCCGGGACAGAAAAGCTTTCTTT.

As DNA, the CDR3 is TGTGCCAGCTCAAAACAGGGGATACCCTACGAGCAGTACTTC. Translating gives CASSKQGIPYEQYF. The V call is TRBV27, the J call TRBJ2-7, with 7 bases fitting TRBD1. The CDR3 has 14 residues. Germline lookup yields CDR1 MNHEY and CDR2 SMNVEV (reference sequence). The V and J ends lost 8 bases and 2 bases, in that order; junction bases with no gene match: 9.

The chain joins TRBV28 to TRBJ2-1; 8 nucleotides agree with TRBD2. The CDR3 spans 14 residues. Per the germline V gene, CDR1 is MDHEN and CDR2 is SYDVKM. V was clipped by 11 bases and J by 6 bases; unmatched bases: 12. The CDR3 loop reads CAGSGTRMGNEQFF. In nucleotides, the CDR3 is TGTGCCGGGTCCGGGACTAGGATGGGCAATGAGCAGTTCTTC.

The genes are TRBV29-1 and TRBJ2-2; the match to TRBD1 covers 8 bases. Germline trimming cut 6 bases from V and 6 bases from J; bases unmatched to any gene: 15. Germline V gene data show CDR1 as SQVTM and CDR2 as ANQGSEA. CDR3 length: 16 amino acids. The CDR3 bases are TGCAGCGTCCGAGTACGGAGGACAGGGTTTCCCGGGGAGCTGTTTTTT. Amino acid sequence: CSVRVRRTGFPGELFF.

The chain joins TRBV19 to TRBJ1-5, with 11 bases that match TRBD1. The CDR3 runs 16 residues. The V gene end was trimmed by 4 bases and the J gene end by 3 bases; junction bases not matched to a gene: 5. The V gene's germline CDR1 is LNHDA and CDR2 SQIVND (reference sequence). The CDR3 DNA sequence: TGTGCCAGTAGTACCGGACAGGGGGCCTTCAATCAGCCCCAGCATTTT. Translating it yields CASSTGQGAFNQPQHF.

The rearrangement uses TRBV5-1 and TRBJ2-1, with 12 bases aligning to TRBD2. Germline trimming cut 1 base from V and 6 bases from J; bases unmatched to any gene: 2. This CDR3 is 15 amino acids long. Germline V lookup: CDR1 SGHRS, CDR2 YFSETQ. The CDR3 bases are TGCGCCAGCAGCTTGCTAGCGGGGGGGGGCAATGAGCAGTTCTTC. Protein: CASSLLAGGGNEQFF.

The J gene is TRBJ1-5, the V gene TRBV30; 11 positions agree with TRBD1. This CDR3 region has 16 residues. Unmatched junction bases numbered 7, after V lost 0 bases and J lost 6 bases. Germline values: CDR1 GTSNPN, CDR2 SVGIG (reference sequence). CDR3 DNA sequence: TGTGCCTGGAGTGTAGCGTCCGGACAGGGGGCTCAGCCCCAGCATTTT. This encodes CAWSVASGQGAQPQHF.

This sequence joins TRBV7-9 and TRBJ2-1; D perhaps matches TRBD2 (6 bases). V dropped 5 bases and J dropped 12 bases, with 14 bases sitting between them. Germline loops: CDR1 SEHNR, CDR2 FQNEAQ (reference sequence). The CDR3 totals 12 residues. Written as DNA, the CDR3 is TGTGCCAGCAGCCCTTGGACTACCTCGCAGTTCTTC. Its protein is CASSPWTTSQFF.

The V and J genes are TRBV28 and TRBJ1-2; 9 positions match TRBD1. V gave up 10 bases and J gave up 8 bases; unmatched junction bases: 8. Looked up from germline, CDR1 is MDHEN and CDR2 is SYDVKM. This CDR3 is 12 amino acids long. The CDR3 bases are TGTGCCATCGGGACAGGGCGATGGGGCTACACCTTC. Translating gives CAIGTGRWGYTF.

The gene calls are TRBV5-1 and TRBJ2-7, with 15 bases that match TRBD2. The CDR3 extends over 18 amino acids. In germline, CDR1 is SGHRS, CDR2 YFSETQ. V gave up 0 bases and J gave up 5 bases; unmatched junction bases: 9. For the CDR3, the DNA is TGCGCCAGCAGCTTGGGGGGACTAGCGGGAGGAATCAACCACGAGCAGTACTTC. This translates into CASSLGGLAGGINHEQYF. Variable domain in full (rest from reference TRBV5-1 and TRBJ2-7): KAGVTQTPRYLIKTRGQQVTLSCSPISGHRSVSWYQQTPGQGLQFLFEYFSETQRNKGNFPGRFSGRQFSNSRSEMNVSTLELGDSALYLCASSLGGLAGGINHEQYFGPGTRLTVT.

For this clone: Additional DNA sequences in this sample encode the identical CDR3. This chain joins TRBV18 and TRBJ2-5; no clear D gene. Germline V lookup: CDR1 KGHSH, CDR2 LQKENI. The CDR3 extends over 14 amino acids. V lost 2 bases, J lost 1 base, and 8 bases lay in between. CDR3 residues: CASSPGGSQETQYF. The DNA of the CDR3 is TGTGCCAGCTCACCAGGCGGCAGCCAAGAGACCCAGTACTTC.

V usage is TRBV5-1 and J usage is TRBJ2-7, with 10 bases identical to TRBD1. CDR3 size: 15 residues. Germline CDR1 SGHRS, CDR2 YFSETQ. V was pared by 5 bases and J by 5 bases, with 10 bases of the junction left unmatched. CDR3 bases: TGCGCCAGCAGGGAGTTCGGACAGGGGGACCACGAGCAGTACTTC. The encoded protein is CASREFGQGDHEQYF.

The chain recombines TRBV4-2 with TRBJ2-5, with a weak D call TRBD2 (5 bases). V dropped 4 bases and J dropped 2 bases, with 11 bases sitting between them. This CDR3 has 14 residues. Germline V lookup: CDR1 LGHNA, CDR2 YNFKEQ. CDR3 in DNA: TGTGCCAGCAGCCCTCGGACTGGACAAGAGACCCAGTACTTC. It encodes CASSPRTGQETQYF.

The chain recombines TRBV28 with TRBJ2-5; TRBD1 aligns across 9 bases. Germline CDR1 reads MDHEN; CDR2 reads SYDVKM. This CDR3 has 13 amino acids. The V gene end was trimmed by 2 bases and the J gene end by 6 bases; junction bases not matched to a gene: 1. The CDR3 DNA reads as TGTGCCAGCAGTTTAGGACAGGGGAAGACCCAGTACTTC. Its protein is CASSLGQGKTQYF.

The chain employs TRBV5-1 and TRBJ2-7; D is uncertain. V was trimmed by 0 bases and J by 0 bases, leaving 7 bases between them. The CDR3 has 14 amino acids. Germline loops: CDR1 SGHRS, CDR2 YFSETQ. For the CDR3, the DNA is TGCGCCAGCAGCTTGGACAAAATCTCCTACGAGCAGTACTTC. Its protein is CASSLDKISYEQYF.

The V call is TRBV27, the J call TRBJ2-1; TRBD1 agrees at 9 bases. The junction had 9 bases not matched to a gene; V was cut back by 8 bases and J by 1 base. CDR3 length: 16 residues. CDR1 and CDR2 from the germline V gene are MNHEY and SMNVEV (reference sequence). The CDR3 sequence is CASLGQGRGSYNEQFF. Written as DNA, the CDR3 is TGTGCCAGCCTTGGACAGGGGCGAGGTTCCTACAATGAGCAGTTCTTC.

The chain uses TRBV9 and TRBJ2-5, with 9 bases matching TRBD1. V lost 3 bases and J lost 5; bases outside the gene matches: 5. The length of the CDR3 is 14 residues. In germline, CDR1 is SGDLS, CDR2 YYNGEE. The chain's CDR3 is CASSAKTGGETQYF. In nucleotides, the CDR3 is TGTGCCAGCAGCGCCAAGACAGGGGGGGAGACCCAGTACTTC. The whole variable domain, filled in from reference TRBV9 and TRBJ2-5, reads DSGVTQTPKHLITATGQRVTLRCSPRSGDLSVYWYQQSLDQGLQFLIQYYNGEERAKGNILERFSAQQFPDLHSELNLSSLELGDSALYFCASSAKTGGETQYFGPGTRLLVL.

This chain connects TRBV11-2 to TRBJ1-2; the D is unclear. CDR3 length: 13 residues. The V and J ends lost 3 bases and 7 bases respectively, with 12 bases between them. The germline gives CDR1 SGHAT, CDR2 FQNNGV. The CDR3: CASSFNSQFGYTF. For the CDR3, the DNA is TGTGCCAGCAGCTTTAACTCCCAATTTGGCTACACCTTC. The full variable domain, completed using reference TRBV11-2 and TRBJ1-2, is EAGVAQSPRYKIIEKRQSVAFWCNPISGHATLYWYQQILGQGPKLLIQFQNNGVVDDSQLPKDRFSAERLKGVDSTLKIQPAKLEDSAVYLCASSFNSQFGYTFGSGTRLTVV.

This CDR3 reads CSVEDVKGALRTDTQYF. The DNA of the CDR3 is TGCAGCGTTGAAGACGTCAAAGGAGCGCTTCGCACAGATACGCAGTATTTT. This rearrangement joins TRBV29-1 to TRBJ2-3; D unresolved. The CDR3 sequence is 17 residues long. The germline CDR1 and CDR2 sequences are SQVTM and ANQGSEA. V lost 0 bases to trimming and J lost 1 base, with 17 bases between them.

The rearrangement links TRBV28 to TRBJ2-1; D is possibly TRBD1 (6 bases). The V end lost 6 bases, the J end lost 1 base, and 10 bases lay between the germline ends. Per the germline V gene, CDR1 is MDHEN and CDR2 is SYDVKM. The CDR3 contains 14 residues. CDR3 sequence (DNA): TGTGCCAGCAGCCCAGGGGTATCCTACAATGAGCAGTTCTTC. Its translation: CASSPGVSYNEQFF.

CDR3 protein: CAWNAGTVNTEAFF. The CDR3 region has the DNA TGTGCCTGGAACGCGGGGACAGTGAACACTGAAGCTTTCTTT. The chain has TRBV30 and TRBJ1-1; 7 positions match TRBD1. CDR1 and CDR2 (germline): GTSNPN, SVGIG (reference sequence). The CDR3 is made up of 14 amino acids. V dropped 4 bases and J dropped 0; count of bases not matched to a gene: 5.

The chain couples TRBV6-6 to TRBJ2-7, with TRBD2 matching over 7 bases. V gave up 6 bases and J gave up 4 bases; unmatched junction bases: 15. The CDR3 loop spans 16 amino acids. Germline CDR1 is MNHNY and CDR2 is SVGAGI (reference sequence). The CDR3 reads CASSPASGGGAYEQYF. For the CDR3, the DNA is TGTGCCAGCAGCCCGGCTAGCGGAGGAGGCGCATACGAGCAGTACTTC.

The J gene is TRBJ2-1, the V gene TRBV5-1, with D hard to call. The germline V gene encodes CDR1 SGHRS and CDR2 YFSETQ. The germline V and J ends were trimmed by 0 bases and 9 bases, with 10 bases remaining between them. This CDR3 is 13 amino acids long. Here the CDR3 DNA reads TGCGCCAGCAGCTTGGATTCCCTTTCTGAGCAGTTCTTC. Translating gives CASSLDSLSEQFF.

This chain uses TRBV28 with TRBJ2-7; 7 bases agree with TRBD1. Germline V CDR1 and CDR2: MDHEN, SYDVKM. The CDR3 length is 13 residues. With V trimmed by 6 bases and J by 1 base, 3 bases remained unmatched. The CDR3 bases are TGTGCCAGCAGCCCGGGACAGTCCTACGAGCAGTACTTC. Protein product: CASSPGQSYEQYF.

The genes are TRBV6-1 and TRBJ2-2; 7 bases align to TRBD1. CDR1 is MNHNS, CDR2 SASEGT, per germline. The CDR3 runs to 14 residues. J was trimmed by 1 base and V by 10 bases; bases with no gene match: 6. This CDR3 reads CATPGTVNTGELFF. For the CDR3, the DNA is TGTGCCACCCCAGGGACAGTGAACACCGGGGAGCTGTTTTTT.

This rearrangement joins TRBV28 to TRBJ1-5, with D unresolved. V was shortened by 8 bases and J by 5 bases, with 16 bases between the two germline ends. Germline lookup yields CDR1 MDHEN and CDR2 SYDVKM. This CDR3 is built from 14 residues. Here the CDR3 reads CASARRAGHQPQHF. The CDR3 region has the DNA TGTGCCAGCGCGCGTCGAGCGGGTCATCAGCCCCAGCATTTT.

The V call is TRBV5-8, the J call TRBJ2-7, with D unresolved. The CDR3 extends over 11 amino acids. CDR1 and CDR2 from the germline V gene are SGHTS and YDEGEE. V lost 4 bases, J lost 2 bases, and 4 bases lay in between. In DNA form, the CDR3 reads TGTGCCAGCAGCGTCACCTACGAGCAGTACTTC. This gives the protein CASSVTYEQYF.

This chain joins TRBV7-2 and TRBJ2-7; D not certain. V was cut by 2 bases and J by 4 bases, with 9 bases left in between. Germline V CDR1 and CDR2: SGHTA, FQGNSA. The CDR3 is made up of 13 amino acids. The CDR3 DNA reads TGTGCCAGCAGCTTAATCCAGGCATACGAGCAGTACTTC. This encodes CASSLIQAYEQYF.

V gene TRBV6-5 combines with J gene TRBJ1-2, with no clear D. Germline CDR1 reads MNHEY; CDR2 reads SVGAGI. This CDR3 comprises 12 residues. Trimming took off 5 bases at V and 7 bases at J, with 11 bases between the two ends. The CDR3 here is CASSKPPGGYTF. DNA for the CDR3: TGTGCCAGCAGTAAACCACCGGGTGGCTACACCTTC.

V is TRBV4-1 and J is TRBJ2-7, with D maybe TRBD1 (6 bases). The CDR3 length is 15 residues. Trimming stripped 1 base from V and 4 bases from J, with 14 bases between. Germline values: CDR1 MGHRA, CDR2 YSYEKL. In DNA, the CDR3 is TGCGCCAGCAGCCAAGCCTCGACAGGTGCTTACGAGCAGTACTTC. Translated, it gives CASSQASTGAYEQYF.